This TCR beta chain comes out of a study of blood T cell repertoires in COVID-19. Study background: The samples span acute and convalescent COVID-19 from the United States, Italy and Spain.

The recovered donors of Cohort 3 showed two negative PCRs, clearance, or symptom resolution. Per germline, CDR1 KGHDR and CDR2 SFDVKD. Trimming took off 12 bases at V and 1 base at J, with 12 bases between the two ends. CDR3 length: 12 amino acids. Assay: immunoSEQ multiplex PCR; the TCRdb copy retains only in-frame clones and omits some. The table records about 250,000 clones, approximately 90% of them present only once. This clonotype was sampled from a man aged 40-49 years who had recovered from COVID-19. V is TRBV24-1 and J is TRBJ2-7; D is perhaps TRBD2 (6 bases). The source material was PBMCs or T cells enriched from blood (not recorded which). CDR3 sequence: CASRAGSYEQYF. CDR3 DNA sequence: TGTGCCTCCCGGGCGGGATCCTACGAGCAGTACTTC.